This is a list of T cell receptor beta chains from one sample in a study of monozygotic twins with inflammatory bowel disease. From the 5' RACE reads, TCRdb lists one entry per CDR3 protein and no DNA. The sample includes nearly 450,000 distinct CDR3 sequences. Sequencing was carried out using blood. Every receptor here comes from a human donor with ulcerative colitis or Crohn's disease, or a healthy co-twin of an affected twin (not recorded which). CDR3s include the opening cysteine and the closing phenylalanine or tryptophan.

CDR3aa	len	v_gene	j_gene
CASSMGPGRTTYEQYF	16	TRBV19	TRBJ2-7
CASGPTGGLNTGELFF	16	TRBV2	TRBJ2-2
CSALPRVGSYGYTF	14	TRBV20-1	TRBJ1-2
CASSLSGADTQYF	13	TRBV5-5	TRBJ2-3
CASSSAHEQFF	11	TRBV7-2	TRBJ2-1
CASSLGGSLSYNEQFF	16	TRBV5-1	TRBJ2-1
CATSQREWNNEQFF	14	TRBV15	TRBJ2-1
CASSPRQAGELFF	13	TRBV7-3	TRBJ2-2
CAISESGNSYEQYF	14	TRBV10-3	TRBJ2-7
CSVATGGNQPQHF	13	TRBV29-1	TRBJ1-5
CSASTSGSGANVLTF	15	TRBV20-1	TRBJ2-6
CASSPQSGETQYF	13	TRBV11-2	TRBJ2-5
CASSQGGGGSPLHF	14	TRBV5-1	TRBJ1-6
CASSPGTGGWTEAFF	15	TRBV7-9	TRBJ1-1
CASSPGQSFAGELFF	15	TRBV5-1	TRBJ2-2
CASSARTSGGGSTDTQYF	18	TRBV7-2	TRBJ2-3
CASSIGGGPEETQYF	15	TRBV19	TRBJ2-5
CASSFHKYRDGFNTEAFF	18	TRBV27	TRBJ1-1
CASSQLGSQETQYF	14	TRBV12-3/TRBV12-4	TRBJ2-5
CASSLEGGLAKNIQYF	16	TRBV5-1	TRBJ2-4
CSFRQGLNTEAFF	13	TRBV29-1	TRBJ1-1
CASSLAGGRGNEQFF	15	TRBV7-8	TRBJ2-1
CASTRTSFVTGELFF	15	TRBV28	TRBJ2-2
CSARDIGGRALLGANVLTF	19	TRBV20-1	TRBJ2-6
CSARGGNTYEQYF	13	TRBV20-1	TRBJ2-7
CSAAGPSSTDTQYF	14	TRBV20-1	TRBJ2-3
CASSRTRGNTIYF	13	TRBV7-2	TRBJ1-3
CASSPAGGTQYF	12	TRBV2	TRBJ2-5
CSAVGSGRATNTGELFF	17	TRBV20-1	TRBJ2-2
CASSSLLTEAFF	12	TRBV28	TRBJ1-1
CSARDPRENIQYF	13	TRBV20-1	TRBJ2-4
CASSLGSTDNEQFF	14	TRBV5-1	TRBJ2-1
CASSPLPSGNEQFF	14	TRBV6-2/TRBV6-3	TRBJ2-1
CASSIDRMNTEAFF	14	TRBV19	TRBJ1-1
CASSLGDSTDTQYF	14	TRBV5-1	TRBJ2-3
CASSLLRDPPTEQYF	15	TRBV5-1	TRBJ2-7
CSAISIVLRDSYNEQFF	17	TRBV20-1	TRBJ2-1
CAISESRDLVNEQFF	15	TRBV10-3	TRBJ2-1
CASSLELLAEQFF	13	TRBV7-7	TRBJ2-1
CSVVGTNEKLFF	12	TRBV29-1	TRBJ1-4
CASSPSMGGEQFF	13	TRBV6-4	TRBJ2-1
CASSFGTGGLEQYF	14	TRBV7-3	TRBJ2-7
CSVEGWRVSGGTDTQYF	17	TRBV29-1	TRBJ2-3
CASSWRSGGVTEAFF	15	TRBV12-3/TRBV12-4	TRBJ1-1
CSAPGQGDFTDTQYF	15	TRBV20-1	TRBJ2-3
CASSPRGATSYEQYF	15	TRBV23-1	TRBJ2-7
CASSAGDQETQYF	13	TRBV9	TRBJ2-5